This is a list of T cell receptor beta chains from one sample in a study of cytomegalovirus exposure and HLA in healthy donors. Generated by immunoSEQ multiplex PCR, the TCRdb table keeps only in-frame clones and is missing some. The profile covers more than 95,000 clones, with over 60% appearing a single time and about 5.4% taken by the ten largest. Sequencing used PBMCs. The source of these receptors is a woman aged 18-35 years in good health and CMV-seropositive. The CDR3 runs from the conserved cysteine through the conserved F or W. A D gene is named only where the DNA matches it firmly. Where a row states a size, it is once, few, many or the class of an expanded clone; other rows omit it.

abundance	v_gene	d_gene	j_gene	CDR3nt	CDR3aa
.	TRBV19	.	TRBJ2-7	TGTGCCAGTAGTATAGCTCAAGGGGCCTACGAGCAGTACTTC	CASSIAQGAYEQYF
.	TRBV28	TRBD1	TRBJ1-5	TGTGCCAGCAGGACTGACAGGGATCAGCCCCAGCATTTT	CASRTDRDQPQHF
.	TRBV5-1	.	TRBJ1-4	TGCGCCAGCAGCTCGGGGGGACCTAATGAAAAACTGTTTTTT	CASSSGGPNEKLFF
.	TRBV15	TRBD2	TRBJ2-1	TGTGCCACCAGCAGGGGACTAGCGGGGTACAATGAGCAGTTCTTC	CATSRGLAGYNEQFF
.	TRBV28	TRBD1	TRBJ2-7	TGTGCCAGCAGTTCAACCCTGACAGGGTTTACCTACGAGCAGTACTTC	CASSSTLTGFTYEQYF
.	TRBV28	.	TRBJ1-2	TGTGCCAGCAGCCACACCCTGTTGGGCTACACCTTC	CASSHTLLGYTF
.	TRBV6-1	.	TRBJ1-5	TGTGCCAGCAGTGTGGAGGGCAGAACGGAGGCAGGGCCCCAGCATTTT	CASSVEGRTEAGPQHF
.	TRBV2	.	TRBJ1-5	TGTGCCAGCAGTGCCCGACAGGCTAATCAGCCCCAGCATTTT	CASSARQANQPQHF
.	TRBV5-4	.	TRBJ1-1	TGTGCCAGCAGCTTAGAGGCAGGGGTGACTGAAGCTTTCTTT	CASSLEAGVTEAFF
.	TRBV6-6	TRBD2	TRBJ2-7	TGTGCCAGCAGTTACTACTCCACGGGAGGATCCTACGAGCAGTACTTC	CASSYYSTGGSYEQYF
.	TRBV6-5	.	TRBJ1-2	TGTGCCAGTACTGGGGGTGGGGGCCCCTATGGCTACACCTTC	CASTGGGGPYGYTF
.	TRBV28	TRBD1	TRBJ1-1	TGTGCCAGCGTCCTGGCGGACAGGGGGCGATACACTGAAGCTTTCTTT	CASVLADRGRYTEAFF
.	TRBV27	TRBD2	TRBJ2-1	TGTGCCAGCAGTTTATTTCCCCGGGACTACTCCTCCTACAATGAGCAGTTCTTC	CASSLFPRDYSSYNEQFF
.	TRBV28	.	TRBJ1-2	TGTGCCAGCTGCGGGGCAGGCCAGCCGCTTAACTATGGCTACACCTTC	CASCGAGQPLNYGYTF
.	TRBV27	.	TRBJ1-5	TGTGCCAGCAGTTCGCAGGGAATAAATCAGCCCCAGCATTTT	CASSSQGINQPQHF
.	TRBV5-5	.	TRBJ2-1	TGTGCCAGCAGCTTGGGGACTTCCTCCTACAATGAGCAGTTCTTC	CASSLGTSSYNEQFF
.	TRBV7-9	.	TRBJ2-5	TGTGCCAGCAGCTTCAGGGTCCCCAGGCCGGTGGACCAGTACTTC	CASSFRVPRPVDQYF
once	TRBV10-2	.	TRBJ1-4	TGCGCCAGCAGTGGCCGGGAAGCAACTAATGAAAAACTGTTTTTT	CASSGREATNEKLFF
.	TRBV28	.	TRBJ1-2	TGTGCCAGCAGTTATCAGGGTTTGACCTATGGCTACACCTTC	CASSYQGLTYGYTF
.	TRBV4-1	.	TRBJ2-3	TGCGCCAGCAGCCAAGTCTCGACAAGCACAGATACGCAGTATTTT	CASSQVSTSTDTQYF
.	TRBV28	.	TRBJ2-2	TGTGCCAGCTCAGTGGCTCCCGGGGAGCTGTTTTTT	CASSVAPGELFF
.	TRBV27	TRBD2	TRBJ2-1	TGTGCCACTATAGCGGGTCACAATGAGCAGTTCTTC	CATIAGHNEQFF
.	TRBV30	TRBD2	TRBJ2-1	TGTGCCTGGAGTATTAGCGGGCACTACAATGAGCAGTTCTTC	CAWSISGHYNEQFF
.	TRBV4-1	TRBD2	TRBJ2-1	TGCGCCAGCAGCCAAACCCCTAGCGGGAGTACTACAAGCACGAGGTACAATGAGCAGTTCTTC	CASSQTPSGSTTSTRYNEQFF